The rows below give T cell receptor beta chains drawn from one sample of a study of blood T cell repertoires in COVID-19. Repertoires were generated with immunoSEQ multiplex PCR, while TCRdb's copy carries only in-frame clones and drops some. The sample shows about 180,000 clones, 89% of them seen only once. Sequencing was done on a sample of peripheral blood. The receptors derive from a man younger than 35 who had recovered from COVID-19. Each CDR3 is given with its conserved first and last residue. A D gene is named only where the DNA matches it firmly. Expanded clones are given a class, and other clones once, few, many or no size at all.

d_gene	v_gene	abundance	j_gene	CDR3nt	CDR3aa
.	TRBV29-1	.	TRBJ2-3	TGCAGCGTTGAGGGGATGTCGGGGACTAGCACAGATACGCAGTATTTT	CSVEGMSGTSTDTQYF
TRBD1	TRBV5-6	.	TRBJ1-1	TGTGCCAGCAGCTCTCGACAGGGCTGGGACACTGAAGCTTTCTTT	CASSSRQGWDTEAFF
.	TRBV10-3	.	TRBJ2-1	TGTGCCAGTCTCAGGAATGACCCGGTGGACAATGAGCAGTTCTTC	CASLRNDPVDNEQFF
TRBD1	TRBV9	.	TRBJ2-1	TGTGCCAGCAGCGTAGGAACTTCTACAGGGGTTGGGACGAATGAGCAGTTCTTC	CASSVGTSTGVGTNEQFF
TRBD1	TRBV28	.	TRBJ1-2	TGTGCCAGCAGTCCGGGACAGGGTTCCTATGGCTACACCTTC	CASSPGQGSYGYTF
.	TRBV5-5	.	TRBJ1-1	TGTGCCAGCAGCTTGGGGGGGCCCACTGAAGCTTTCTTT	CASSLGGPTEAFF
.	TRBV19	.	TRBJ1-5	TGTGCCAGTAGTATAGGATCGACAGAGAACCTTTTCAGTCAGCCCCAGCATTTT	CASSIGSTENLFSQPQHF
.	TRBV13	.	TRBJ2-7	TGTGCCAGCAGCTTAGGCCTAGAGCGCGAGCAGTACTTC	CASSLGLEREQYF
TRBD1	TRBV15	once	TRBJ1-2	TGTGCCACCGGGAGCGGGGGACAGGGTAACTATGGCTACACCTTC	CATGSGGQGNYGYTF
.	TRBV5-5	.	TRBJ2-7	TGTGCCAGCATCCTCGGTCCTGGGGCGGCCGCCTACGAGCAGTACTTC	CASILGPGAAAYEQYF
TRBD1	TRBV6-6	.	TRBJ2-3	TGTGCCAGCAGCCATCGACAGGGGGCAGATACGCAGTATTTT	CASSHRQGADTQYF
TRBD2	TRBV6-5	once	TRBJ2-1	TGTGCCAGCAGCCGGACTAGCGAATTCAATGAGCAGTTCTTC	CASSRTSEFNEQFF
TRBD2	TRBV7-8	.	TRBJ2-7	TGTGCCAGCAGCCGTGGGAGGGTCTACGAGCAGTACTTC	CASSRGRVYEQYF
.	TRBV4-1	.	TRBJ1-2	TGCGCCAGCAGGAGGGGAGGCCAGGGATTCTATGGCTACACCTTC	CASRRGGQGFYGYTF
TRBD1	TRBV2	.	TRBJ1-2	TGTGCCAGCAGTGGACTTAGGGGTAAACAGGGGGCAGATGGCTACACCTTC	CASSGLRGKQGADGYTF
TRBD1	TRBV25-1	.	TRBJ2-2	TGTGCCAGCACCGGGACAGGGTACACCGGGGAGCTGTTTTTT	CASTGTGYTGELFF
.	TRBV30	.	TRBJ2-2	TGTGCCTTGCGCGCGGTCCGTGGCACCGGGGAGCTGTTTTTT	CALRAVRGTGELFF
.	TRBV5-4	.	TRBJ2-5	TGTGCCAGCAGCTCCGCCGAACTCTCTGAGACCCAGTACTTC	CASSSAELSETQYF
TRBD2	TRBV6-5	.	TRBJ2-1	TGTGCCAGCAACCTAGCGGGAAACATAAATGAGCAGTTCTTC	CASNLAGNINEQFF
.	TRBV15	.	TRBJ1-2	TGTGCCACCAGCGCTTCTGAGTTGGGCTACACCTTC	CATSASELGYTF
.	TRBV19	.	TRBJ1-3	TGTGCCAGTAGTTTTCGGGACAACTCTGGAAACACCATATATTTT	CASSFRDNSGNTIYF
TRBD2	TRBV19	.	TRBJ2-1	TGTGCCAGTAGCGGGAGGGCCTACAATGAGCAGTTCTTC	CASSGRAYNEQFF
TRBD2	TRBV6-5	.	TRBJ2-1	TGTGCCAGCAGGAATCTAGCGGGAGGTTACAATGAGCAGTTCTTC	CASRNLAGGYNEQFF
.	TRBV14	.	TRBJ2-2	TGTGCCAGCACCCTCGGCGGCCCGGGGGAGCTGTTTTTT	CASTLGGPGELFF